This T cell receptor (beta chain) was found in a study of molecular identifiers for immune sequencing clone quantification listed by TCRdb under 2018. About the study as a whole: For a replicate experiment, RNA from around 20,000 or 100,000 naive CD8 T cells was divided into five aliquots, of which four were sequenced. This methods study benchmarked molecular-identifier clustering-based TCR repertoire sequencing (MIDCIRS) and TCR RNA copy counting, using CD8 T cells to do so.

The library was generated by PCR. TCRdb shows the sequencer as Illumina HiSeq 4000. Bulk TCR libraries were prepared as previously described, using TCR primers listed in Table S5. Total RNA was purified with the Qiagen AllPrep DNA/RNA kit. Before analysis, reads from multiple sequencing runs of the same library were pooled. Turning to the authors' computational methods: Reads were retained only if the reads had an exact TCR constant sequence, and the retained reads were trimmed to 150 nt and grouped according to their 12-nt molecular barcodes. Reads in each barcode group were sub-clustered using a 15% Levenshtein threshold, and a quality-weighted consensus sequence was built for each RNA molecule. Non-functional sequences were filtered out, along with any lower-count sequence sitting one edit away from another sequence. Based on a fit of two negative binomial distributions, barcode sub-clusters having less than 20% of the maximum read count were discarded. In-frame beta chains were kept once TCRdb had trimmed the public reads at Q25 with fastp and called clones with MiXCR. Rows merge per CDR3 protein into single entries with the most common DNA and genes. The V and J calls come from TCRdb's annotation, not from the publication. The sample includes around 470,000 distinct CDR3 sequences, with about 21% observed a single time. About 0.8% of the sample goes to the ten largest clones.

Libraries of naive CD8 T cells were generated from roughly 20,000 to 1,000,000 sorted cells, with 10%, 30% or 50% of the purified RNA used. Naive CD8 T cells were FACS-sorted as CD8+CD4-CCR7+CD45RA+ on a BD FACSAria II into RLT Plus buffer. Detection sensitivity was tested by spiking Jurkat RNA equal to approximately 9 TCR copies' worth into samples containing about 19,000-1,000,000 naive CD8 T cells. CD8 T cells were enriched with RosetteSep CD8+ T Cell Enrichment Cocktail and Ficoll-Paque, followed by ACK red cell lysis. This clonotype was detected a few times. No cognate antigen has been identified for it. No clone much larger than this one lies a single base away; base qualities are absent. The germline V gene (reference sequence) sets CDR1 to SEHNR and CDR2 to FQNEAQ. The CDR3, cysteine through phenylalanine, is 15 amino acids long. The kept DNA is CDR3 alone, 45 bases in frame from the first base. V and J lose 5 bases and 0 bases, and a span of 13 bases separates them.

General conclusions and limits of the study: Modeling indicated roughly 3.2 TCR RNA copies recovered per cell, compared with about ten by digital PCR, which implies a capture efficiency of approximately 31%. When barcode sub-clustering was not used, chimeric consensus sequences inflated TCR diversity, with chimeras reaching as high as 47%. Highly expanded clone sizes could be underestimated if identical TCR molecules share a barcode. Spiked-in Jurkat TCR RNA equal to a single cell's worth was reported to be detectable even within 1,100,000 naive CD8 T cells. The naive libraries included spiked-in Jurkat TCR RNA (about nine copies' worth), and this Jurkat TCR RNA is not part of the donor repertoire. In CMV-specific effector cells, over 98% of molecules were held by clones above 20 RNA copies, whereas under 1% of molecules were held by such clones in naive cells.

Here the chain combines TRBV7-9 and TRBJ1-2, and the D gene may be TRBD1, 5 bases matching. The sequencing sample was made of naive CD8+ T cells from blood, with Jurkat cell RNA spiked in. According to the study, the label for this sample's cell subset or site signals: FACS-sorted CD8+CD4-CCR7+CD45RA+ naive T cells. The sequence derives from a human donor in good health. Some libraries in this study had Jurkat cell RNA spiked in. The DNA reads as follows: TGTGCCAGCAGCCTTCCGACAGAGTCTAACTATGGCTACACCTTC. Translated, it gives CASSLPTESNYGYTF.